The rows below give T cell receptor beta chains drawn from one sample of a study of shared clonotypes between healthy human individuals. This table comes from immunoSEQ multiplex PCR, and its TCRdb copy is limited to in-frame clones, with some not included. Here the sample spans about 2.1 million clones, roughly 93% being singletons. Input material: naive CD8+ T cells from PBMCs. All receptors come from a man in his late teens or twenties in good health. Some clones in this sample may be carry-over from other donors' samples. The CDR3 runs from the conserved cysteine through the conserved F or W. The D gene is left open where the match is weak. Where a row states a size, it is once, few, many or the class of an expanded clone; other rows omit it.

clone_size j_call v_call d_call cdr3_aa cdr3_nt
. TRBJ2-5 TRBV6-5 . CASSYREGPLGRTQYF TGTGCCAGCAGTTACCGAGAGGGTCCGTTGGGGAGGACCCAGTACTTC
. TRBJ2-1 TRBV9 TRBD2 CASSAGGSINNEQFF TGTGCCAGCAGCGCGGGCGGGAGTATCAACAATGAGCAGTTCTTC
. TRBJ1-2 TRBV6-1 . CASSVGPSFNYGYTF TGTGCCAGCAGTGTCGGGCCCTCCTTTAACTATGGCTACACCTTC
. TRBJ2-3 TRBV25-1 . CASSDSEARTDTQYF TGTGCCAGCAGTGATTCCGAGGCCCGCACAGATACGCAGTATTTT
once TRBJ2-1 TRBV29-1 TRBD1 CSALGQEFSYNEQFF TGCAGCGCCCTCGGACAGGAATTCTCCTACAATGAGCAGTTCTTC
. TRBJ1-1 TRBV14 . CASSPPGSWTEAFF TGTGCCAGCAGCCCTCCCGGGTCGTGGACTGAAGCTTTCTTT
. TRBJ1-2 TRBV5-1 TRBD1 CASSSGQDYGYTF TGCGCCAGCAGCTCGGGACAGGACTATGGCTACACCTTC
. TRBJ1-2 TRBV4-1 TRBD1 CASSQGTGGGPDGYTF TGCGCCAGCAGCCAAGGGACAGGAGGTGGCCCCGATGGCTACACCTTC
. TRBJ1-2 TRBV19 . CASSTRRDGFYGYTF TGTGCCAGTAGTACGAGGCGGGACGGGTTTTATGGCTACACCTTC
once TRBJ2-2 TRBV13 . CASSLTGENTGELFF TGTGCCAGCTCATTAACAGGAGAAAACACCGGGGAGCTGTTTTTT
. TRBJ2-7 TRBV4-3 . CASSHGGEQYF TGCGCCAGCAGCCACGGGGGCGAGCAGTACTTC
. TRBJ2-1 TRBV7-9 TRBD1 CASSPLTGLRGEQFF TGTGCCAGCAGCCCCTTGACAGGGCTGAGGGGTGAGCAGTTCTTC
. TRBJ2-2 TRBV19 . CASSIDLEEGNTGELFF TGTGCCAGTAGTATAGATCTCGAGGAAGGGAACACCGGGGAGCTGTTTTTT
. TRBJ2-1 TRBV9 TRBD2 CASSVDGAGGRNEQFF TGTGCCAGCAGCGTAGATGGGGCGGGAGGGCGAAATGAGCAGTTCTTC
. TRBJ2-7 TRBV2 . CASSDGDDSYEQYF TGTGCCAGCAGTGATGGGGACGATTCCTACGAGCAGTACTTC
. TRBJ2-3 TRBV7-3 . CASGPLGRGDTQYF TGTGCCAGCGGCCCCCTAGGCCGTGGGGATACGCAGTATTTT
few TRBJ1-1 TRBV27 . CASSDRHPRTEAFF TGTGCCAGCAGCGACAGACACCCCCGCACTGAAGCTTTCTTT
. TRBJ2-7 TRBV6-1 . CASRAEGRSDEQYF TGTGCCAGCAGGGCCGAGGGGCGTAGCGACGAGCAGTACTTC
. TRBJ2-5 TRBV14 . CASSQDMWGRQETQYF TGTGCCAGCAGCCAAGATATGTGGGGCCGCCAAGAGACCCAGTACTTC
. TRBJ2-5 TRBV4-2 TRBD2 CASSIPGLAGQETQYF TGTGCCAGCAGCATCCCGGGGCTAGCGGGACAAGAGACCCAGTACTTC
few TRBJ1-2 TRBV28 . CASRTGSGGYTF TGTGCCAGCAGAACAGGGAGTGGCGGCTACACCTTC
. TRBJ2-1 TRBV7-2 TRBD2 CASSSSGRAGGHHEQFF TGTGCCAGCAGCTCGTCCGGTCGAGCGGGAGGGCACCATGAGCAGTTCTTC
. TRBJ2-3 TRBV19 . CASTDRGYTDTQYF TGTGCCAGTACCGACCGGGGTTATACAGATACGCAGTATTTT
once TRBJ1-1 TRBV7-9 . CASRGTFTEAFF TGTGCCAGCAGGGGGACATTCACTGAAGCTTTCTTT
. TRBJ2-2 TRBV5-1 . CASSLGLVTGELFF TGCGCCAGCAGCTTGGGGTTGGTCACCGGGGAGCTGTTTTTT